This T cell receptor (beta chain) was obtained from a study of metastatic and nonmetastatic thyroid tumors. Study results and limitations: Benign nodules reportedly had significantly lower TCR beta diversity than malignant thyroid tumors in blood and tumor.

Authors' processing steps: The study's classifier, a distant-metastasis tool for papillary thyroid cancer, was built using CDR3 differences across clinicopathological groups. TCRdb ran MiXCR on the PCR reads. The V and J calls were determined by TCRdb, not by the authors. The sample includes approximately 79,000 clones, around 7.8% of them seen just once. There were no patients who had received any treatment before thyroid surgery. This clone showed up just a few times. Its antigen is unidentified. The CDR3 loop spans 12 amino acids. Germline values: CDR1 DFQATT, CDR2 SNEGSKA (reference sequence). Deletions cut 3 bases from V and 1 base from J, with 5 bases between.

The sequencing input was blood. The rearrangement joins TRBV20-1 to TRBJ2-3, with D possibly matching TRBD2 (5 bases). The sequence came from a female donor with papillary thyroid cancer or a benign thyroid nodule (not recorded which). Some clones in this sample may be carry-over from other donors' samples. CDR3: CSASGGTDTQYF. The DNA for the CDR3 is TGCAGTGCTAGCGGGGGCACAGATACGCAGTATTTT.